What follows describes a single T cell receptor (beta chain). This sample stems from a study of blood T cell repertoires in COVID-19. Overall study: Italy, Spain and the United States were the sources of the convalescent and acute COVID-19 samples. In each case, the material was cDNA or gDNA derived from T cells, B-cell-depleted T cells, or PBMCs.

Original processing methods: Reference gene primer amplification gave nucleated cell count estimates. The repertoire was sequenced with immunoSEQ multiplex PCR; TCRdb's copy has only in-frame clones and lacks some. For V, J and clone size, that table is used; D and trimming come from the DNA. The table lists approximately 180,000 clones, roughly 85% of them singletons. Looked up from germline, CDR1 is LGHDT and CDR2 is YNNKEL (reference sequence). Trimming at V came to 1 base and at J to 3 bases, leaving 14 bases not matched to a gene. The CDR3 sequence is 19 residues long. What was sequenced was peripheral blood. The TCR sequence derives from a woman in her 70s with acute or convalescent COVID-19. This chain connects TRBV3-1 (or the pseudogene TRBV3-2) to TRBJ1-5, with 8 bases fitting TRBD1. CDR3 sequence (DNA): TGTGCCAGCAGCCAAGTCCCGAAAACCGGACAGGGAAACAATCAGCCCCAGCATTTT. Amino acid sequence: CASSQVPKTGQGNNQPQHF.